This T cell receptor (beta chain) was documented in a study of Ad26.COV2.S vaccination and SARS-CoV-2 variants (dated by TCRdb to about 2021). At the level of the whole study: Donors in the vaccine arm were drawn from COV1001, a multicentre, randomized, double-blind, placebo-controlled phase I-IIa trial testing Ad26.COV2.S in healthy adults. Throughout the experiments and outcome assessment, investigators stayed blinded to trial group allocation. TCRbeta repertoire sequencing served as the tool for gauging how specific and how broad the SARS-CoV-2-reactive T cell receptors were following Ad26.COV2.S vaccination. A total of roughly 30 samples were included in the TCR-sequenced set, comprising around 19 Ad26.COV2.S vaccine recipients, 5 placebo recipients and 8 SARS-CoV-2 convalescent individuals. Ad26.COV2.S was administered intramuscularly at 5 x 10^10 or 1 x 10^11 viral particles, either as a single shot or as two shots given 56 days apart. Participants in the trial were split at random into five groups of five each, receiving low-dose or high-dose Ad26.COV2.S once or twice, or else placebo on both occasions.

What this sample's treatment or condition label stands for: 15 to 20 received Ad26.COV2.S at low or high dose, single or two shots; roughly five received placebo; per-sample allocation not given. Repertoires of vaccine and placebo recipients were sequenced from samples taken on day 63 after the first injection. Cohort 1b enrolled some 25 adults aged 18-55 years at a single site in Boston, USA, between 29 July and 7 August 2020. Ad26.COV2.S was a replication-incompetent adenovirus type 26 vector that expressed a prefusion-stabilized SARS-CoV-2 spike protein derived from the original Wuhan strain. The paper's findings and limits, for the study overall: Spike-specific TCR breadth was higher in Ad26.COV2.S recipients than in placebo recipients (P = 0.0014). It was noted by the authors that total T cell responses may have been underestimated by the TCR breadth and depth analyses. After vaccination, substantial breadth of spike-specific CD8+ and CD4+ T cell responses was reported. The study was not powered for comparison of responses between vaccine doses or regimens. Vaccine and placebo recipients had similar non-spike TCR breadth, a finding consistent with the vaccine containing only spike.

The immunoSEQ Assay was the method used to sequence TCRbeta CDR3 regions. After extraction, genomic DNA underwent amplification by bias-controlled multiplex PCR, followed by high-throughput sequencing. In the source study's methods: To quantify the absolute abundance of each unique TCRbeta CDR3 region, sequences were collapsed and filtered. Usable DNA was measured by amplifying reference genes present in all nucleated cells, and TCRbeta template counts were normalized to that usable DNA to estimate T cell fraction. Repertoire TCRs were annotated as SARS-CoV-2-specific by exact matching of V gene, CDR3 amino acid sequence and J gene to a known reactive TCR set. The reference SARS-CoV-2 TCR set came from MIRA and was filtered for enrichment in COVID-19-positive ImmuneCODE repertoires, removing public or cross-reactive TCRs. Drawing on the MIRA antigens, annotated TCRs were analysed further at the level of specific ORF or position within ORF. Breadth was defined as the number of annotated unique rearrangements divided by the total number of unique productive rearrangements, and depth was defined as the summed frequency of the annotated unique rearrangements. Group comparisons of TCR breadth used two-sided Wilcoxon rank-sum tests. As stored in TCRdb, this immuneACCESS dataset retains in-frame rearrangements with V and J assigned. A fraction of the clones does not appear; measured against another copy, unresolved V genes explain less than half of the discrepancy, and the remainder lacks a known reason. The DNA was the basis for D and trimming; V, J and clone size are from that table. Recorded for this sample are over 400,000 clones; about 90% of them occurred a single time. About 1.7% of the sample goes to the ten largest clones.

Turning to this clone: Its antigen is currently not known. Per-nucleotide qualities are absent, and no much larger clonotype sits a single base away.

Germline trimming amounts to 2 bases on V and 4 bases on J, with 5 as the count of junction bases outside the gene matches. CDR1 PRHDT and CDR2 FYEKMQ are derived from the germline V gene (reference sequence). The cysteine opens and the phenylalanine closes a CDR3 of 16 amino acids. Of the read, only the CDR3 DNA is kept; its 48 bases are in frame from base 1. The clonotype was recovered from a person between 18 and 65 years old who received the Ad26.COV2.S COVID-19 vaccine or a placebo. Sequenced material: peripheral blood, taken in a trial of Ad26.COV2.S vaccine versus placebo. The V gene is TRBV13 and the J gene is TRBJ1-3, with 10 bases in between that match TRBD1. For the CDR3, the sequence is CASSLLGQGSGNTIYF. At the DNA level, the sequence is TGTGCCAGCAGCTTACTGGGACAGGGGTCAGGAAACACCATATATTTT.